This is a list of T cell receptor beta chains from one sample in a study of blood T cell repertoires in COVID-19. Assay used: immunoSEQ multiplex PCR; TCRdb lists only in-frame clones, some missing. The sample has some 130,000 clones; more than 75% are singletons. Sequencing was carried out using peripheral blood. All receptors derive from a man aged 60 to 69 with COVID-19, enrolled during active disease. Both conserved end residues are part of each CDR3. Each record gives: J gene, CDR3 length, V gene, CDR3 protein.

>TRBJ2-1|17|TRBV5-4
CASSLFGRAISYNEQFF
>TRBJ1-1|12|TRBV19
CASSIIGTEAFF
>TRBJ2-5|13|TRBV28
CASSLAGGETQYF
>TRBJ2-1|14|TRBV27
CASRSTLGRGTKFF
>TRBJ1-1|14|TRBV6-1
CASSEGGGYTEAFF
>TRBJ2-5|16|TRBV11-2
CASSFRGQGSQETQYF
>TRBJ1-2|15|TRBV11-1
CASSFAGKENYGYTF
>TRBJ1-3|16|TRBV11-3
CASSPRTGDSGNTIYF
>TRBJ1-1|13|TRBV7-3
CASSPGGVTEAFF
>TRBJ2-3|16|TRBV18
CASSPRGGTSTDTQYF
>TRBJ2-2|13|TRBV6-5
CASTPSVIGELFF
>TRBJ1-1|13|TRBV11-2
CASSLGQGVEAFF
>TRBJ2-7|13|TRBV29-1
CSGTTATAYEQYF
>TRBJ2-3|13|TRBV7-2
CASREREEYTQYF
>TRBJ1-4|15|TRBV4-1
CASSQEHSGGEKLFF
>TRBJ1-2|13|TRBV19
CASSIQGNYGYTF
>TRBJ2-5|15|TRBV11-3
CASSPPGGSGETQYF
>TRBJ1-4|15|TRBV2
CASTEDGATNEKLFF
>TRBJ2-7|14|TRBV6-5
CASSYSPDSYEQYF
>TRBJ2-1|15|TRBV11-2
CASTTPNSGRNEQFF
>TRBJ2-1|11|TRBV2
CASSAYNEQFF
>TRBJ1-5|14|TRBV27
CASSLGREFQPQHF
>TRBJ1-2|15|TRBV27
CASSLSPEEGHGYTF
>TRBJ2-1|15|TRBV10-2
CASSGRGRSIYEQFF
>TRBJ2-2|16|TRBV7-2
CASSLRGTGRTGELFF
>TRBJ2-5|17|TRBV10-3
CAISESKLGQSKETQYF
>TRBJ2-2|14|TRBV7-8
CASSSVLNTGELFF
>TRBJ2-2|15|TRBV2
CASRVQGAGTGELFF
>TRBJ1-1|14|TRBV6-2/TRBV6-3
CASSWGQLNTEAFF
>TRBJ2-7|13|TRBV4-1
CASRELGHYEQYF
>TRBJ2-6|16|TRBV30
CAWSPAMGLRANVLTF
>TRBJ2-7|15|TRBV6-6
CASRTSSGRAHEQYF
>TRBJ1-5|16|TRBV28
CASSSPGGVDNQPQHF
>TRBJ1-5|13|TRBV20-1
CSASFRRNQPQHF
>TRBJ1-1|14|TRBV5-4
CASSLPGSNTEAFF
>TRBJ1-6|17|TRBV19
CASSLPGQGGIGSPLHF
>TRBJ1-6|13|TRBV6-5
CASSGGVNSPLHF
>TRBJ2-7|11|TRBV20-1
CSAATDYGQYF
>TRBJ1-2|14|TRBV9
CASSVGQANYGYTF
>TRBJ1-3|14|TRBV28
CATRGEGSGNTIYF
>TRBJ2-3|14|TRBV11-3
CASSLNPLTDTQYF
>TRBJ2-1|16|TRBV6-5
CASSFQSGSTYNEQFF
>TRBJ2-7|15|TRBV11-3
CASSPGGMSSYEQYF
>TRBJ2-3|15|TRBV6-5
CASTQGREGTDTQYF
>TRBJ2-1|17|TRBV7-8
CASSLDVLAEIYNEQFF